This passage covers 17 T cell receptor beta chains from one sample sequenced in a study of cytomegalovirus exposure and HLA in healthy donors. It was with 60 Vbeta and 13 Jbeta primers that the PCR ran. Generated by immunoSEQ multiplex PCR, the TCRdb table keeps only in-frame clones and is missing some. The table includes 100,000 or so clones, 15% detected once. Sequencing was carried out using PBMCs. The receptors stem from a female donor in good health and CMV-seronegative.

J is TRBJ2-1 and V is TRBV7-2; 9 nucleotides align to TRBD1. The CDR3 sequence is 15 residues long. The junction had 11 bases not matched to a gene; V was cut back by 7 bases and J by 7 bases. CDR1 and CDR2 from the germline V gene are SGHTA and FQGNSA. CDR3 in amino acids: CASTPGTGFWNEQFF. The DNA of the CDR3 is TGTGCCAGCACTCCCGGGACAGGGTTCTGGAATGAGCAGTTCTTC.

This clone was seen only a few times. The chain links TRBV7-6 to TRBJ2-3; TRBD2 matches at 7 bases. CDR3 size: 14 residues. Germline assignment: CDR1 SGHVS and CDR2 FNYEAQ. V was clipped by 4 bases and J by 2 bases; unmatched bases: 3. The CDR3 sequence is CASSSLAVTDTQYF. The CDR3 region has the DNA TGTGCCAGCAGCTCCCTAGCGGTCACAGATACGCAGTATTTT.

The gene calls are TRBV6-1 and TRBJ2-4; 8 nucleotides match TRBD2. The length of the CDR3 is 14 residues. Germline V CDR1 and CDR2: MNHNS, SASEGT. Trimming removed 6 bases from V and 4 bases from J; junction bases left unmatched: 5. The CDR3 loop reads CASRTTSGKNIQYF. DNA of the CDR3: TGTGCCAGCAGGACCACTAGCGGTAAAAACATTCAGTACTTC.

DNA of the CDR3: TGTGCCAGCAGCTTTGGGGTAGTCAGGGGAGATGGCTACACCTTC. Encoded protein: CASSFGVVRGDGYTF. The V call is TRBV7-9, the J call TRBJ1-2; D might be TRBD1 (6 bases). This CDR3 is built from 15 residues. Germline V gene sequence: CDR1 SEHNR, CDR2 FQNEAQ (reference sequence). V dropped 3 bases and J dropped 6 bases, with 17 bases sitting between them.

V usage is TRBV6-6 and J usage is TRBJ1-4, with 8 bases fitting TRBD1. The V and J ends lost 6 bases and 8 bases, in that order; junction bases with no gene match: 8. Germline V gene data show CDR1 as MNHNY and CDR2 as SVGAGI (reference sequence). The length of the CDR3 is 14 residues. This chain's CDR3 is CASSSDRGGEKLFF. In nucleotides, the CDR3 is TGTGCCAGCAGCTCCGACAGGGGAGGAGAAAAACTGTTTTTT.

On this clone itself: This sample includes further DNA sequences coding for the same CDR3. The chain combines TRBV7-9 with TRBJ2-2, with TRBD1 as a possible D gene (6 bases). Germline-derived CDR1 and CDR2 are SEHNR and FQNEAQ (reference sequence). V lost 3 bases, J lost 7 bases, and 15 bases lay in between. This CDR3 is built from 15 residues. CDR3 region: CASSFLSGRGGELFF. DNA for the CDR3: TGTGCCAGCAGCTTCCTCTCTGGCAGGGGCGGGGAGCTGTTTTTT.

This chain joins TRBV7-8 and TRBJ1-1; D unresolved. This CDR3 comprises 13 residues. The V and J ends lost 5 bases and 1 base respectively, with 8 bases between them. Germline CDR1 is SGHVS and CDR2 is FQNEAQ. CDR3 DNA sequence: TGTGCCAGCAGCCAAGTCGGGAACACTGAAGCTTTCTTT. It encodes CASSQVGNTEAFF.

This clone showed up just a few times. V is TRBV5-1 and J is TRBJ2-7, with D possibly matching TRBD1 (5 bases). Germline CDR1 is SGHRS and CDR2 is YFSETQ. The CDR3 is made up of 15 amino acids. V gave up 0 bases and J gave up 3 bases, with 13 bases separating them. The DNA for the CDR3 is TGCGCCAGCAGCTTGGGGACAAGGGTAGTCTACGAGCAGTACTTC. Translation gives CASSLGTRVVYEQYF.

This clone was observed a few times. The chain links TRBV2 to TRBJ1-2, with 8 bases fitting TRBD1. The CDR3 sequence is 13 residues long. Germline CDR1 is SNHLY and CDR2 is FYNNEI. With 6 bases clipped from V and 2 bases from J, the junction kept 2 bases outside the gene matches. The CDR3: CASRTGANYGYTF. The CDR3 DNA reads TGTGCCAGCAGGACAGGGGCGAACTATGGCTACACCTTC. Complete variable domain (other parts from reference TRBV2 and TRBJ1-2): EPEVTQTPSHQVTQMGQEVILRCVPISNHLYFYWYRQILGQKVEFLVSFYNNEISEKSEIFDDQFSVERPDGSNFTLKIRSTKLEDSAMYFCASRTGANYGYTFGSGTRLTVV.

In this sample, this clone turned up a few times. The rearrangement joins TRBV18 to TRBJ2-1; 8 nucleotides align to TRBD2. V lost 4 bases, J lost 5 bases, and 4 bases stayed unmatched. CDR1 and CDR2 (germline): KGHSH, LQKENI. The CDR3 is made up of 14 amino acids. CDR3 loop: CASSRTSGDNEQFF. CDR3 bases: TGTGCCAGCTCACGAACTAGCGGAGACAATGAGCAGTTCTTC.

This chain uses TRBV19 with TRBJ2-1; 8 bases fit TRBD2. V dropped 5 bases and J dropped 7; count of bases not matched to a gene: 13. The CDR3 runs to 16 residues. Germline values: CDR1 LNHDA, CDR2 SQIVND (reference sequence). CDR3 coding DNA: TGTGCCAGTAGTGCGCCGCTAGCGGGCCCTGTTAATGAGCAGTTCTTC. It codes for CASSAPLAGPVNEQFF.

This clone was recorded a few times. The chain carries TRBV6-5 and TRBJ2-4; possibly TRBD2 for D (5 bases). Trimming removed 0 bases from V and 6 bases from J, with 9 bases in between. Germline V CDR1 and CDR2: MNHEY, SVGAGI. This CDR3 contains 14 residues. CDR3 residues: CASSYSPRGNIQYF. The CDR3 DNA reads as TGTGCCAGCAGTTACTCCCCCCGGGGAAACATTCAGTACTTC.

This clone was seen a handful of times. V usage is TRBV14 and J usage is TRBJ1-1; 8 bases map to TRBD1. Trimming removed 0 bases from V and 11 bases from J; junction bases left unmatched: 5. CDR3 length: 13 residues. CDR1 is SGHDN and CDR2 is FVKESK in the germline V gene. CDR3 sequence: CASSQDSRGLAFF. In DNA form, the CDR3 reads TGTGCCAGCAGCCAAGATTCCAGGGGGCTTGCTTTCTTT. The entire variable domain, with the rest obtained from reference TRBV14 and TRBJ1-1, is as follows: EAGVTQFPSHSVIEKGQTVTLRCDPISGHDNLYWYRRVMGKEIKFLLHFVKESKQDESGMPNNRFLAERTGGTYSTLKVQPAELEDSGVYFCASSQDSRGLAFFGQGTRLTVV.

The CDR3 reads CASSSTGAHSYEQYF. CDR3 bases: TGTGCCAGCAGTTCTACAGGGGCGCACTCCTACGAGCAGTACTTC. The rearrangement joins TRBV5-4 to TRBJ2-7, with 7 bases lining up with TRBD1. V lost 5 bases and J lost 0; bases outside the gene matches: 8. Per germline, CDR1 SGHNT and CDR2 YYREEE (reference sequence). This CDR3 spans 15 amino acids.

This clone has a handful of counts. The V and J genes are TRBV11-2 and TRBJ1-2; a possible D gene is TRBD1 (6 bases). Trimming took off 4 bases at V and 4 bases at J, with 10 bases between the two ends. The CDR3 extends over 13 amino acids. CDR1 and CDR2 from the germline V gene are SGHAT and FQNNGV. The DNA of the CDR3 is TGTGCCAGCAGCTCCGGGGGGCTCTATGGCTACACCTTC. Translation gives CASSSGGLYGYTF.

The chain employs TRBV21-1 and TRBJ2-3; TRBD2 is the table's D call, not checked against the DNA. TRBV21-1 is shown as a pseudogene. CDR3 size: 15 residues. The CDR3 region is CASSLLAEPTDTQYF. The CDR3 nucleotides are TGTGCCAGCAGTTTACTAGCGGAACCCACAGATACGCAGTATTTT.

This clone has a handful of counts. In nucleotides, the CDR3 is TGCGCCAGCAGCCAGGTAACCGGGACTAGCTTCGATGAGCAGTTCTTC. This gives the protein CASSQVTGTSFDEQFF. The genes are TRBV4-3 and TRBJ2-1, with 9 positions matching TRBD2. CDR1 and CDR2 (germline): LGHNA, YSLEER. This CDR3 region has 16 residues. J gave up 8 bases and V 3 bases, and 11 bases lay outside the gene matches.